The 27 T cell receptor beta chains below come from one sample, sequenced in a study of T cells after posttransplantation cyclophosphamide (dated by TCRdb to about 2016). Preparation of the library involved the immunoSEQ multiplex PCR assay. TCRdb took over this immuneACCESS table, retaining in-frame rearrangements with V and J assigned. Such tables are incomplete; in checked studies, under half of the missing clones stem from an unresolved V gene, and the remainder is unexplained. The sample table contains tens of thousands of clones; only one count was recorded for about 90% of them. The leading ten clones occupy roughly 2.9% of the sample. Sequences were obtained from PBMCs. These receptors came from a woman between 50 and 59 years old in good health and a related stem cell transplant donor.

In DNA form, the CDR3 reads TGTGCCAGTAGTATCCCTAGCGCCTCCTACAATGAGCAGTTCTTC. Amino acids: CASSIPSASYNEQFF. The gene calls are TRBV19 and TRBJ2-1, with D possibly matching TRBD2 (6 bases). Germline CDR1 LNHDA, CDR2 SQIVND (reference sequence). Between the trimmed V and J ends, which lost 3 bases and 0 bases, there was a span of 9 bases. The CDR3 has 15 amino acids.

This clone was seen a single time. The V call is TRBV7-9, the J call TRBJ1-1, with D possibly being TRBD1 (5 bases). Germline CDR1 is SEHNR and CDR2 is FQNEAQ (reference sequence). The ends were cut back, 6 bases at V and 0 bases at J, with 5 bases in the middle. The CDR3 sequence is 12 residues long. This CDR3 is CASRGLNTEAFF. The CDR3 DNA reads TGTGCCAGCAGGGGGCTGAACACTGAAGCTTTCTTT.

The chain joins TRBV5-6 to TRBJ1-6; 9 bases are a match to TRBD1. This CDR3 has 15 amino acids. Per the germline V gene, CDR1 is SGHDT and CDR2 is YYEEEE. V trimming: 0 bases; J trimming: 7 bases; junction bases outside the gene matches: 2. The CDR3 here is CASSLGTGVNSPLHF. The CDR3 nucleotides are TGTGCCAGCAGCTTGGGGACAGGGGTCAATTCACCCCTCCACTTT.

This clone appeared a single time. J is TRBJ2-7 and V is TRBV11-2, with 7 positions matching TRBD2. J lost 4 bases, V lost 1 base, and 10 bases had no gene match. Germline V gives CDR1 SGHAT, CDR2 FQNNGV. The CDR3 is made up of 16 amino acids. CDR3 nucleotide sequence: TGTGCCAGCAGCTTAGGGAGGTTGGCGGGGGATTACGAGCAGTACTTC. Its protein product is CASSLGRLAGDYEQYF.

The V call is TRBV7-2, the J call TRBJ1-6; 7 bases are shared with TRBD1. V lost 9 bases and J lost 7; bases outside the gene matches: 6. Germline V gives CDR1 SGHTA, CDR2 FQGNSA. The CDR3 loop spans 13 amino acids. This CDR3 is CASWRDSNSPLHF. The CDR3 DNA reads as TGTGCCAGTTGGCGGGACAGCAATTCACCCCTCCACTTT.

The V call is TRBV7-2, the J call TRBJ1-3; 9 bases match TRBD1. This CDR3 is 17 amino acids long. Per the germline V gene, CDR1 is SGHTA and CDR2 is FQGNSA. V trimming: 0 bases; J trimming: 4 bases; junction bases outside the gene matches: 7. CDR3 nucleotides: TGTGCCAGCAGCTTAGCTCTGGGACAGGGAGCCGGAAACACCATATATTTT. This gives the protein CASSLALGQGAGNTIYF.

The J gene is TRBJ1-2, the V gene TRBV28; TRBD1 agrees at 8 bases. Germline assignment: CDR1 MDHEN and CDR2 SYDVKM. Trimming took 7 bases from V and 3 from J; bases not matched to a gene: 10. The CDR3 sequence is 15 residues long. CDR3 loop: CASNLQGAGYYGYTF. In nucleotides, the CDR3 is TGTGCCAGCAACCTCCAGGGGGCGGGTTACTATGGCTACACCTTC.

The CDR3 nucleotides are TGTGCCAGCAGTTTAGCGTCGGGACAGGGGGGCGAGCAGTACTTC. This gives the protein CASSLASGQGGEQYF. The genes are TRBV27 and TRBJ2-7, with 11 bases fitting TRBD1. The CDR3 runs 15 residues. V was pared by 2 bases and J by 6 bases, with 6 bases of the junction left unmatched. CDR1 is MNHEY, CDR2 SMNVEV, per germline (reference sequence).

The chain carries TRBV6-1 and TRBJ2-3, with a tentative D call TRBD2 (6 bases). Trimming shortened V by 4 bases and J by 2 bases, and 16 bases separated the two germline ends. CDR1 is MNHNS, CDR2 SASEGT, per germline. The CDR3 spans 16 residues. The CDR3 loop reads CASSGSLRRDTDTQYF. The CDR3 bases are TGTGCCAGCAGTGGATCTCTGAGGCGGGACACAGATACGCAGTATTTT.

The rearrangement uses TRBV19 and TRBJ2-5; D possibly corresponds to TRBD2 (6 bases). This CDR3 is 18 amino acids long. CDR1 and CDR2 from the germline V gene are LNHDA and SQIVND (reference sequence). The V end was cut by 3 bases, the J end by 2 bases, with 22 bases between. This chain's CDR3 is CASSIGASARSRQETQYF. In nucleotides, the CDR3 is TGTGCCAGTAGTATCGGGGCTAGCGCGCGATCTCGACAAGAGACCCAGTACTTC.

The CDR3 region is CASSTQTGRGETQYF. CDR3 DNA: TGCGCCAGCAGCACACAAACAGGGAGGGGAGAGACCCAGTACTTC. This chain links TRBV5-1 with TRBJ2-5; perhaps TRBD2 as D (7 bases). The CDR3 loop spans 15 amino acids. Per the germline V gene, CDR1 is SGHRS and CDR2 is YFSETQ. Trimming pared 4 bases from V and 4 bases from J, leaving 17 bases between.

The chain uses TRBV7-3 and TRBJ2-3; TRBD2 agrees at 9 bases. CDR3 size: 15 residues. The trim removed 4 bases at V and 3 bases at J, leaving 5 bases unmatched. Germline V gene data show CDR1 as SGHTA and CDR2 as FQGTGA. The DNA for the CDR3 is TGTGCCAGCAGCTCCTTAGCGGGAGCAACAGATACGCAGTATTTT. Protein product: CASSSLAGATDTQYF.

As DNA, the CDR3 is TGTGCCACCAGAAAGGGACAGGGAAACACCGGGGAGCTGTTTTTT. Protein product: CATRKGQGNTGELFF. This rearrangement joins TRBV15 to TRBJ2-2; the match to TRBD1 covers 9 bases. J gave up 2 bases and V 6 bases, and 4 bases lay outside the gene matches. The CDR3 runs to 15 residues. Germline CDR1 and CDR2: LNHNV and YYDKDF (reference sequence).

The genes are TRBV5-1 and TRBJ1-2; 7 positions match TRBD1. Trimming removed 0 bases from V and 0 bases from J; junction bases left unmatched: 2. This CDR3 comprises 15 residues. CDR1 and CDR2 (germline): SGHRS, YFSETQ. The CDR3 DNA is TGCGCCAGCAGCTTGGGGACAGGAGCTAACTATGGCTACACCTTC. It translates to CASSLGTGANYGYTF. The variable domain in full, completed from reference TRBV5-1 and TRBJ1-2, reads KAGVTQTPRYLIKTRGQQVTLSCSPISGHRSVSWYQQTPGQGLQFLFEYFSETQRNKGNFPGRFSGRQFSNSRSEMNVSTLELGDSALYLCASSLGTGANYGYTFGSGTRLTVV.

V is TRBV28 and J is TRBJ2-1; D might be TRBD2 (5 bases). There are 16 residues in the CDR3. V lost 6 bases to trimming and J lost 0 bases, with 15 bases between them. From germline, CDR1 is MDHEN and CDR2 SYDVKM. CDR3 protein: CASSPSGSSSYNEQFF. CDR3 in DNA: TGTGCCAGCAGCCCCTCGGGAAGCAGCTCCTACAATGAGCAGTTCTTC. The whole variable domain, remainder taken from reference TRBV28 and TRBJ2-1, is DVKVTQSSRYLVKRTGEKVFLECVQDMDHENMFWYRQDPGLGLRLIYFSYDVKMKEKGDIPEGYSVSREKKERFSLILESASTNQTSMYLCASSPSGSSSYNEQFFGPGTRLTVL.

In DNA, the CDR3 is TGCGCCAGCAGCAGGTTGGATGAGCAGTTCTTC. It yields the protein CASSRLDEQFF. The rearrangement links TRBV10-1 to TRBJ2-1, with D unclear. The germline V gene encodes CDR1 WNHNN and CDR2 SYGVQD (reference sequence). The V end was cut by 6 bases, the J end by 8 bases, with 8 bases between. This CDR3 region has 11 residues.

V and J are TRBV5-5 and TRBJ1-1, with D possibly TRBD1 on 6 matching bases. The germline CDR1 and CDR2 sequences are SGHKS and YYEKEE (reference sequence). The V and J ends lost 4 bases and 4 bases respectively, with 11 bases between them. CDR3 size: 13 residues. The CDR3 loop is CASSITGITEAFF. CDR3 nucleotides: TGTGCCAGCAGCATAACAGGGATCACTGAAGCTTTCTTT. The full variable domain, in which reference TRBV5-5 and TRBJ1-1 provide the parts outside the CDR3, is DAGVTQSPTHLIKTRGQQVTLRCSPISGHKSVSWYQQVLGQGPQFIFQYYEKEERGRGNFPDRFSARQFPNYSSELNVNALLLGDSALYLCASSITGITEAFFGQGTRLTVV.

The V and J genes are TRBV5-1 and TRBJ1-1; D possibly corresponds to TRBD1 (5 bases). CDR1 and CDR2 (germline): SGHRS, YFSETQ. This CDR3 is built from 16 residues. Trimming took off 2 bases at V and 1 base at J, with 15 bases between the two ends. Written as DNA, the CDR3 is TGCGCCAGCAGCTTAGAGGGAGGGACCTCGAACACTGAAGCTTTCTTT. Protein sequence: CASSLEGGTSNTEAFF.

The rearrangement links TRBV2 to TRBJ2-5; TRBD1 matches at 8 bases. From germline, CDR1 is SNHLY and CDR2 FYNNEI. V dropped 8 bases and J dropped 3; count of bases not matched to a gene: 11. There are 15 residues in the CDR3. Here the CDR3 reads CASVKSGTGEETQYF. DNA of the CDR3: TGTGCCAGCGTAAAAAGTGGGACAGGAGAAGAGACCCAGTACTTC. The full variable domain, in which reference TRBV2 and TRBJ2-5 provide the parts outside the CDR3, is EPEVTQTPSHQVTQMGQEVILRCVPISNHLYFYWYRQILGQKVEFLVSFYNNEISEKSEIFDDQFSVERPDGSNFTLKIRSTKLEDSAMYFCASVKSGTGEETQYFGPGTRLLVL.

V gene TRBV12-5 combines with J gene TRBJ1-1; D uncertain. This CDR3 spans 17 amino acids. Per germline, CDR1 LGHNT and CDR2 FRNRAP. Trimming took 0 bases from V and 0 from J, leaving 14 bases between them. CDR3 residues: CASGLVPLVVLNTEAFF. Written as DNA, the CDR3 is TGTGCTAGTGGTTTGGTACCGTTAGTGGTTTTGAACACTGAAGCTTTCTTT.

This rearrangement joins TRBV6-5 to TRBJ2-2; no clear D. The CDR3 consists of 14 residues. Germline loops: CDR1 MNHEY, CDR2 SVGAGI. Trimming removed 1 base from V and 4 bases from J, with 7 bases in between. DNA for the CDR3: TGTGCCAGCAGTTACTGGGCGAGCACCGGGGAGCTGTTTTTT. Its protein is CASSYWASTGELFF.

The V and J genes are TRBV29-1 and TRBJ1-1, with D possibly TRBD1 on 6 matching bases. Germline CDR1 is SQVTM and CDR2 is ANQGSEA. This CDR3 is built from 13 residues. Trimming removed 6 bases at V and 2 bases at J, with 13 bases between. The CDR3 sequence is CSVETGPNTEAFF. In DNA, the CDR3 is TGCAGCGTAGAAACAGGGCCAAACACTGAAGCTTTCTTT.

A few counts support this clone. The chain links TRBV5-1 to TRBJ2-5, with 11 bases that match TRBD1. Trimming removed 3 bases from V and 5 bases from J; junction bases left unmatched: 9. The CDR3 covers 16 residues. Germline V CDR1 and CDR2: SGHRS, YFSETQ. The CDR3 bases are TGCGCCAGCAGCTCCGGGACAGGGGGGTCGGGGGAGACCCAGTACTTC. This gives the protein CASSSGTGGSGETQYF.

The J gene is TRBJ2-1, the V gene TRBV29-1; TRBD2 matches 13 bases. This CDR3 comprises 14 residues. The ends lost 6 bases at V and 2 bases at J; junction bases unmatched: 1. The germline gives CDR1 SQVTM, CDR2 ANQGSEA. The CDR3 DNA sequence: TGCAGCGTCGGGACTAGCGGGACCTACAATGAGCAGTTCTTC. This gives the protein CSVGTSGTYNEQFF.

This sequence joins TRBV27 and TRBJ2-7; 9 bases align to TRBD1. Germline CDR1 reads MNHEY; CDR2 reads SMNVEV (reference sequence). CDR3 length: 16 amino acids. Trimming at V came to 2 bases and at J to 5 bases, leaving 10 bases not matched to a gene. DNA for the CDR3: TGTGCCAGCAGTTTAATCCCCGGGACAGGGCCCGACGAGCAGTACTTC. Protein: CASSLIPGTGPDEQYF.

This clone occurred once. This rearrangement joins TRBV13 to TRBJ2-3; D possibly corresponds to TRBD1 (5 bases). The V gene's germline CDR1 is PRHDT and CDR2 FYEKMQ (reference sequence). The CDR3 length is 13 residues. V was clipped by 5 bases and J by 8 bases, with 14 bases between them. The CDR3 bases are TGTGCCAGCAGCCTCAGACAGTCAGCTACGCAGTATTTT. Encoded protein: CASSLRQSATQYF.

Only one count was recorded for this clone. The chain couples TRBV19 to TRBJ1-6, with D unclear. CDR1 and CDR2 (germline): LNHDA, SQIVND (reference sequence). V dropped 2 bases and J dropped 6 bases, with 8 bases sitting between them. This CDR3 is built from 14 residues. CDR3 in amino acids: CASSIPSLNSPLHF. CDR3 nucleotide sequence: TGTGCCAGTAGTATACCCAGTCTTAATTCACCCCTCCACTTT.